These T cell receptor beta chains were read from a single sample in a study of CD8 T cells in Susac syndrome. Using its own MiXCR run on the immunoSEQ multiplex PCR reads, TCRdb lists one record per CDR3 protein. The data show around 80,000 distinct CDR3 sequences, 90% to 95% seen once. The specimen was CD8+ T cells from PBMCs. The receptors come from a human donor with Susac syndrome. The CDR3 runs from the conserved cysteine through the conserved F or W. Each record gives: clone size, V gene, J gene, D gene, CDR3 DNA, CDR3 protein. D genes are given only for firm matches. Rows give clone size only sometimes, using once, few, many, or a class for an expanded clone.

NA	TRBV5-4	TRBJ2-2	NA	TGTGCCAGCAGCCTGGACAGGAGGGCGCTGTTTTTT	CASSLDRRALFF
NA	TRBV18	TRBJ2-1	NA	TGTGCCAGCTCACCAAATCGACTGGATCCCTACAATGAGCAGTTCTTC	CASSPNRLDPYNEQFF
few	TRBV4-2	TRBJ1-1	NA	TGTGCCAGCAGCCAAGATAGGGGGAACACTGAAGCTTTCTTT	CASSQDRGNTEAFF
NA	TRBV10-3	TRBJ2-3	NA	TGTGCCATCAGAGGCGGGAGCACAGATACGCAGTATTTT	CAIRGGSTDTQYF
NA	TRBV19	TRBJ2-1	NA	TGTGCCAGTAGACTGGAGGTCTCCTTTTTAAATGAGCAGTTCTTC	CASRLEVSFLNEQFF
NA	TRBV4-2	TRBJ1-2	TRBD1	TGTGCCAGCAGCCAAGAGGGGACAGGGGGCGACTATGGCTACACCTTC	CASSQEGTGGDYGYTF
NA	TRBV21-1	TRBJ1-2	NA	TGTGCCAGCAGCCTGACAGGGGACTATGGCTACACCTTC	CASSLTGDYGYTF
NA	TRBV12-3/TRBV12-4	TRBJ2-5	TRBD2	TGTGCCAGCAGTGCGGGACTAGCGCAACAAGAGACCCAGTACTTC	CASSAGLAQQETQYF
NA	TRBV20-1	TRBJ1-1	NA	TGCAGTGCTAGAGAAAAAGGGACGATGAACACTGAAGCTTTCTTT	CSAREKGTMNTEAFF
NA	TRBV9	TRBJ2-5	NA	TGTGCCAGCAGCGTAGCCGGGACAAAAGAGACCCAGTACTTC	CASSVAGTKETQYF
once	TRBV27	TRBJ1-1	TRBD1	TGTGCCAGCAGTTTCTACAGGGGGCACACTGAAGCTTTCTTT	CASSFYRGHTEAFF
NA	TRBV5-5	TRBJ1-2	NA	TGTGCCAGCAGCAGGACACCTCCGGCCACTAACTATGGCTACACCTTC	CASSRTPPATNYGYTF
NA	TRBV3-1	TRBJ2-7	TRBD1	TGTGCCAGCAGCCAGGTCTGGACAGGGTTTCGCCACGAGCAGTACTTC	CASSQVWTGFRHEQYF
few	TRBV7-9	TRBJ1-1	NA	TGTGCCAGCAGCGCCGGGGGAATGAACACTGAAGCTTTCTTT	CASSAGGMNTEAFF
NA	TRBV19	TRBJ1-1	TRBD1	TGTGCCAGTAGCCCCCCAGGGGGCGGCACTGAAGCTTTCTTT	CASSPPGGGTEAFF
NA	TRBV11-3	TRBJ1-5	TRBD1	TGTGCCAGCAGCCCAAACATGGGACAGGGCTGGAGTCAGCCCCAGCATTTT	CASSPNMGQGWSQPQHF